The T cell receptor (beta chain) under discussion was sequenced for a study of blood T cell repertoires in COVID-19. Turning to the study itself: The origin of the acute and convalescent COVID-19 samples was the United States, Italy and Spain.

The length of the CDR3 is 13 residues. Germline V CDR1 and CDR2: MNHNY, SVGAGI (reference sequence). Trimming shortened V by 2 bases and J by 2 bases, and 7 bases separated the two germline ends. Authors' methods: Reference gene primers were amplified, and this amplification served to estimate nucleated cell counts. Produced via immunoSEQ multiplex PCR; TCRdb's table is partial and in-frame only. That table furnishes V, J and clone size, whereas the DNA furnished D and trimming. Of 250,000 to 350,000 clones in the sample, about 90% were seen once. The sequence was collected from a woman aged 25 to 39 who had recovered from COVID-19. The source material was peripheral blood. This rearrangement joins TRBV6-6 to TRBJ2-7; D call uncertain. This CDR3 reads CASSYASPYEQYF. The CDR3 DNA is TGTGCCAGCAGTTACGCCAGTCCCTACGAGCAGTACTTC.